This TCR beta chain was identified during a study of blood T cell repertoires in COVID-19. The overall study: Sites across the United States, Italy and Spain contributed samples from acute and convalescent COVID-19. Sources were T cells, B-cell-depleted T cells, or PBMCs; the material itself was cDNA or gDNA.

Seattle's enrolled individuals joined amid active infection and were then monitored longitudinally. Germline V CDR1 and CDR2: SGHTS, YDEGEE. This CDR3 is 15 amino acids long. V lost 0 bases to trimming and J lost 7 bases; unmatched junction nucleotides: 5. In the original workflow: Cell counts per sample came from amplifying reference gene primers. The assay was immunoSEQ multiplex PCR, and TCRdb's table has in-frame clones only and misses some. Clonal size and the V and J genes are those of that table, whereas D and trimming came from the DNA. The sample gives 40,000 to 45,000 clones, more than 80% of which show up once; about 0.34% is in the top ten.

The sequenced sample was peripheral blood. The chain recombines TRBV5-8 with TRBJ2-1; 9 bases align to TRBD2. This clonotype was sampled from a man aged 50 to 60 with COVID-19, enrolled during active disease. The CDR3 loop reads CASSLGTSDGNEQFF. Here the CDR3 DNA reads TGTGCCAGCAGCTTGGGGACTAGCGATGGGAATGAGCAGTTCTTC.